Listed here is a single TCR beta chain. V was pared by 6 bases and J by 5 bases, with 5 bases of the junction left unmatched. The germline gives CDR1 MDHEN, CDR2 SYDVKM. The CDR3 sequence is 14 residues long. The patients had locally advanced or metastatic urothelial carcinoma. This specimen comes from a study of PD-L1 blockade in urothelial cancer. About the study: Atezolizumab was started by patients in the mid-2010s at 1,200 mg intravenously every 3 weeks. Researchers found blood samples held a median of about 130,000 T cells. Prior regimens of chemotherapy numbered 0 to 3 per patient.

The assay was immunoSEQ multiplex PCR, and TCRdb's table has in-frame clones only and misses some. The sample lists tens of thousands of clones, about 90% seen once, with more than 3% in the top ten. The source is a man aged 50 to 59 with urothelial cancer. The specimen comprised PBMCs, sampled around atezolizumab (anti-PD-L1) treatment. This chain links TRBV28 with TRBJ2-1; the match to TRBD2 covers 9 bases. DNA for the CDR3: TGTGCCAGCAGCTTAGCGGGAGCTCACAATGAGCAGTTCTTC. Translating it yields CASSLAGAHNEQFF.